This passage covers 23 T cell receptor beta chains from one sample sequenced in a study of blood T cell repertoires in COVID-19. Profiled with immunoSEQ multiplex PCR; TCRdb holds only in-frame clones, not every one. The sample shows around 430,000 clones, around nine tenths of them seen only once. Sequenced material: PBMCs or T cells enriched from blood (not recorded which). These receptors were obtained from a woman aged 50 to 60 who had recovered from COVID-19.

The CDR3 region is CASSQDPDRATAFF. The CDR3 coding sequence is TGTGCCAGCAGCCAAGATCCGGACAGGGCCACGGCTTTCTTT. The V call is TRBV3-1 (or the pseudogene TRBV3-2), the J call TRBJ1-1; 8 nucleotides align to TRBD1. The germline V gene encodes CDR1 LGHDT and CDR2 YNNKEL (reference sequence). The CDR3 runs to 14 residues. The J segment lost 11 bases and the V segment lost 0 bases, leaving 8 bases of the junction unmatched.

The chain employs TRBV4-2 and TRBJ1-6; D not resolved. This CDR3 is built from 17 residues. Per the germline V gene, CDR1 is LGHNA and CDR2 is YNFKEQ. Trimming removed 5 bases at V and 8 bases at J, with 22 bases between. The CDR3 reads CASSVAPGGADYSPLHF. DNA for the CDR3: TGTGCCAGCAGCGTAGCCCCTGGAGGAGCGGATTATTCACCCCTCCACTTT.

Here the CDR3 DNA reads TGTGCCAGCAGTGCTGTCGGAGGGGCCCAGAGGCCCCTCCACTTT. It translates to CASSAVGGAQRPLHF. The chain links TRBV2 to TRBJ1-6, with D possibly matching TRBD1 (5 bases). CDR1 is SNHLY and CDR2 is FYNNEI in the germline V gene. Trimming took off 4 bases at V and 13 bases at J, with 20 bases between the two ends. The CDR3 runs 15 residues.

CDR3 protein: CASSLLGYNEQFF. For the CDR3, the DNA is TGTGCCAGCAGTTTACTCGGGTACAATGAGCAGTTCTTC. This chain uses TRBV27 with TRBJ2-1; D is ambiguous. The CDR3 has 13 amino acids. The V and J ends lost 2 bases and 4 bases respectively, with 6 bases between them. The germline V gene encodes CDR1 MNHEY and CDR2 SMNVEV (reference sequence).

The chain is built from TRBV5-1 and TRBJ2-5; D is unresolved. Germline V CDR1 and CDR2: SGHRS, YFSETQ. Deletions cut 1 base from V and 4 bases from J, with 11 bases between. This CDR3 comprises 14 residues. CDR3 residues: CASSLFPGTETQYF. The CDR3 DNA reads TGCGCCAGCAGCTTGTTTCCAGGCACAGAGACCCAGTACTTC.

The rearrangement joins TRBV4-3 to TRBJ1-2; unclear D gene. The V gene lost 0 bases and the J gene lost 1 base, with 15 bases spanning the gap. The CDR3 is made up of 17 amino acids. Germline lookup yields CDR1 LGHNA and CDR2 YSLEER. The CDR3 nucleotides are TGCGCCAGCAGCCAAGATACAATTCTAGGCAGTAACTATGGCTACACCTTC. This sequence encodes CASSQDTILGSNYGYTF.

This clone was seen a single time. The CDR3 loop is CAISEPTRAGEKLFF. The CDR3 coding sequence is TGTGCCATCAGTGAGCCCACGAGGGCAGGAGAAAAACTGTTTTTT. This chain connects TRBV10-3 to TRBJ1-4, with D unresolved. The V end lost 2 bases, the J end lost 8 bases, and 15 bases lay between the germline ends. The CDR3 length is 15 residues. Germline V lookup: CDR1 ENHRY, CDR2 SYGVKD.

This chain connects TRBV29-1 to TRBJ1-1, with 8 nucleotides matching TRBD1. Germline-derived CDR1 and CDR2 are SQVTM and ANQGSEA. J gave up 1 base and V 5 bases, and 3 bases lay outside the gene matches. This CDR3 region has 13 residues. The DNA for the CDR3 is TGCAGCGTTCTCCAGGGGGCGAACACTGAAGCTTTCTTT. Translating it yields CSVLQGANTEAFF. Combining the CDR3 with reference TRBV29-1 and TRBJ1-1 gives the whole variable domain SAVISQKPSRDICQRGTSLTIQCQVDSQVTMMFWYRQQPGQSLTLIATANQGSEATYESGFVIDKFPISRPNLTFSTLTVSNMSPEDSSIYLCSVLQGANTEAFFGQGTRLTVV.

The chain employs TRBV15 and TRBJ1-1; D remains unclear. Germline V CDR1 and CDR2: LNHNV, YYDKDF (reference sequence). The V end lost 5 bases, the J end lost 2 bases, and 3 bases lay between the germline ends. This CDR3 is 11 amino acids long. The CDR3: CATSQNTEAFF. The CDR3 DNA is TGTGCCACCAGCCAAAACACTGAAGCTTTCTTT.

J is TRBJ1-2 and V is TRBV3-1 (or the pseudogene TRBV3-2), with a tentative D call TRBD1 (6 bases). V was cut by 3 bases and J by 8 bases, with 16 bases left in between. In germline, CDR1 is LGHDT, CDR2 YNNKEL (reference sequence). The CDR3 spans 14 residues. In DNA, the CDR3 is TGTGCCAGCAGCCATCAGGGGTCCAGGGGAGGCTACACCTTC. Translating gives CASSHQGSRGGYTF.

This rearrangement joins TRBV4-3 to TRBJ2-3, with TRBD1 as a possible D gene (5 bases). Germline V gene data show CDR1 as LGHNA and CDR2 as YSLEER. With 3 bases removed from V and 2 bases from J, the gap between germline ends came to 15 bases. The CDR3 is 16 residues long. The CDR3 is CASSQALRQITDTQYF. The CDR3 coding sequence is TGCGCCAGCAGCCAGGCTCTAAGACAGATCACAGATACGCAGTATTTT.

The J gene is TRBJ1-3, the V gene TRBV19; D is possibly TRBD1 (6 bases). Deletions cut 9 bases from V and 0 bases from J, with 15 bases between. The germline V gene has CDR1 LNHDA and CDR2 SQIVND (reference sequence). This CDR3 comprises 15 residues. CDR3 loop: CASRDTLISGNTIYF. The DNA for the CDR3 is TGTGCCAGCCGGGACACCCTAATCTCTGGAAACACCATATATTTT.

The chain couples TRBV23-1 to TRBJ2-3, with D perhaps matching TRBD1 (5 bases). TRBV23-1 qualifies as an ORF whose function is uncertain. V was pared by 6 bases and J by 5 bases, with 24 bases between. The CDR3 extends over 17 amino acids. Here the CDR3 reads CASRVNRTSHGQDTQYF. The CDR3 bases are TGCGCCAGCAGAGTAAATCGGACCTCACACGGACAAGATACGCAGTATTTT.

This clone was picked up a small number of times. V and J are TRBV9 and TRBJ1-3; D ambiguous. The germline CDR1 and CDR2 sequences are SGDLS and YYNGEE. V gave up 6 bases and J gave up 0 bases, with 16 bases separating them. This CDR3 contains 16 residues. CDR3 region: CASTNSARSSGNTIYF. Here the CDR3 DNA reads TGTGCCAGCACCAACTCCGCCCGGAGCTCTGGAAACACCATATATTTT.

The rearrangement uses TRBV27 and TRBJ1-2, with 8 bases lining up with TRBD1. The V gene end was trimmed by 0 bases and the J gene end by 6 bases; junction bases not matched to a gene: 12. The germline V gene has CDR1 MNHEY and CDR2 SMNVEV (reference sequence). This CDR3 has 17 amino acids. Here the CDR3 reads CASSLSAQGAKRDGYTF. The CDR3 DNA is TGTGCCAGCAGTTTATCGGCGCAGGGGGCCAAAAGGGATGGCTACACCTTC.

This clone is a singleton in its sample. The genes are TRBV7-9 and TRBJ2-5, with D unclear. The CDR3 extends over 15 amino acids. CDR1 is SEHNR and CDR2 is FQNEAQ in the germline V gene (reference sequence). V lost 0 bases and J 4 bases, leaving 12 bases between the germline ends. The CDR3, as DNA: TGTGCCAGCAGCTTAGCAGAGACAATCGGAGAGACCCAGTACTTC. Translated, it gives CASSLAETIGETQYF.

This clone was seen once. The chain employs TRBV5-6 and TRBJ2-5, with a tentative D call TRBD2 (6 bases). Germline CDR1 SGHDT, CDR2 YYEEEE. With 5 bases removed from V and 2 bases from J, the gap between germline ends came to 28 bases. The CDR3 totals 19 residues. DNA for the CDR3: TGTGCCAGCAGACCTATCGCCTCCGGAGGTGGGGGGACGCAAGAGACCCAGTACTTC. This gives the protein CASRPIASGGGGTQETQYF.

DNA of the CDR3: TGTGCCAGCACCCAGGGGGCCTATGGCTACACCTTC. It codes for CASTQGAYGYTF. The chain recombines TRBV2 with TRBJ1-2, with 8 nucleotides matching TRBD1. Germline CDR1 reads SNHLY; CDR2 reads FYNNEI. The CDR3 sequence is 12 residues long. J gave up 4 bases and V 7 bases, and 2 bases lay outside the gene matches.

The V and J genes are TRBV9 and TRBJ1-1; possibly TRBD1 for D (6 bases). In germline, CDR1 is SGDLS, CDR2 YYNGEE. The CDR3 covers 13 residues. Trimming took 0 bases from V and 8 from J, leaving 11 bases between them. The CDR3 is CASSVAGQTEAFF. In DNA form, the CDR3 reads TGTGCCAGCAGCGTAGCAGGACAGACCGAAGCTTTCTTT.

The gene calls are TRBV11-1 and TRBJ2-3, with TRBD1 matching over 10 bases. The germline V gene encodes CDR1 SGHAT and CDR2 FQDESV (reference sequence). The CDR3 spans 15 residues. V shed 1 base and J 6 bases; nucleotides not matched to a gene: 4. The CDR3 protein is CASSLDSDRGDTQYF. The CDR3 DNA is TGTGCCAGCAGCTTAGACTCGGACAGGGGGGATACGCAGTATTTT. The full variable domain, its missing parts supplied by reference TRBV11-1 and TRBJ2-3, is EAEVAQSPRYKITEKSQAVAFWCDPISGHATLYWYRQILGQGPELLVQFQDESVVDDSQLPKDRFSAERLKGVDSTLKIQPAELGDSAMYLCASSLDSDRGDTQYFGPGTRLTVL.

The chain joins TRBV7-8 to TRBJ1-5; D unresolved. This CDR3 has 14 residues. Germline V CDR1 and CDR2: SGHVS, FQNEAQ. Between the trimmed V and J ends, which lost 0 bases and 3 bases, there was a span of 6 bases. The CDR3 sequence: CASSLAAANQPQHF. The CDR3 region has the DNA TGTGCCAGCAGCTTAGCGGCCGCCAATCAGCCCCAGCATTTT.

Here the CDR3 DNA reads TGCAGTGCTCCAGGCTACACCTTC. Encoded protein: CSAPGYTF. The rearrangement uses TRBV20-1 and TRBJ1-2; D gene uncertain. The CDR3 has 8 residues. Germline V gene sequence: CDR1 DFQATT, CDR2 SNEGSKA (reference sequence). Trimming cost V 5 bases and J 8 bases, with 3 bases left between them.

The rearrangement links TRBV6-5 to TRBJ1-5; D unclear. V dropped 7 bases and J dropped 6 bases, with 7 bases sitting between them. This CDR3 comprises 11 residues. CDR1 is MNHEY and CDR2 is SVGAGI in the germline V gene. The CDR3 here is CASNRGQPQHF. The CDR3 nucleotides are TGTGCCAGCAATAGAGGTCAGCCCCAGCATTTT.